This is a list of T cell receptor beta chains from one sample in a study of CD8+CD57+ T cells in acquired aplastic anemia. A single record per CDR3 protein comes from TCRdb applying MiXCR to the reads. The repertoire consists of approximately 45,000 distinct CDR3 sequences, with 70% to 80% occurring once and the leading ten covering around 31%. The specimen was sorted CD4+, CD8+, or CD8+CD57+ T cells (not recorded which) from PBMCs. These receptors all stem from a human donor in good health, serving as a control. Both conserved end residues are trimmed from each CDR3.

V gene	CDR3 length	J gene	CDR3 protein
TRBV9	15	TRBJ2-2	ASSVDLAGAAGGELF
TRBV7-9	13	TRBJ1-5	ASSSTGGGNQPQH
TRBV24-1	12	TRBJ2-5	ATSDFLAGETQY
TRBV7-9	10	TRBJ2-7	ASSLTGNEQY
TRBV11-3	12	TRBJ2-3	ASSREVVTDTQY
TRBV6-2/TRBV6-3	11	TRBJ2-7	AWSSVLLDEQY
TRBV29-1	9	TRBJ2-7	SVRYSYEQY
TRBV7-9	11	TRBJ2-5	ASSRGSEETQY
TRBV7-6	15	TRBJ2-3	ASKPLASLRWTDTQY
TRBV19	12	TRBJ2-7	ASSIEGQPYEQY
TRBV7-2	11	TRBJ1-1	ASSLQDRGQAF
TRBV7-9	12	TRBJ2-7	ASSLGWGTYEQY
TRBV25-1	13	TRBJ2-7	ASSEYRDRGYEQY
TRBV15	12	TRBJ1-3	ATSRRGSGNTIY
TRBV10-2	12	TRBJ2-1	ASSERFGYNEQF
TRBV2	14	TRBJ2-5	ASSDYEGVAEETQY
TRBV2	11	TRBJ1-2	ASMRGREYGYT
TRBV28	15	TRBJ2-3	ASSTAFGASLLDTQC
TRBV19	11	TRBJ1-5	ASSITAQQPQH
TRBV15	13	TRBJ2-1	ATSRGGWSYNEQF
TRBV7-7	15	TRBJ2-3	ASSLAASGGSTDTQY
TRBV27	12	TRBJ2-7	ASSSWDTLYEQY
TRBV5-1	13	TRBJ2-1	ASSAIAGGYNEQF
TRBV24-1	13	TRBJ1-2	ATSDRTGGNYGYT
TRBV4-1	14	TRBJ2-3	ASSGGAGEGPDTQY
TRBV9	13	TRBJ2-2	ASSEGEWGTGELF
TRBV19	10	TRBJ2-1	ATGIAGGPQF
TRBV11-2	16	TRBJ2-5	ASSLFGTGGASQETQY
TRBV7-3	12	TRBJ1-1	ASSRDPENTEAF
TRBV7-9	10	TRBJ2-2	ASSLTIGELF
TRBV2	12	TRBJ1-2	ASSDGGRGYGYT
TRBV7-8	13	TRBJ2-5	ASSLGTSGAETQY